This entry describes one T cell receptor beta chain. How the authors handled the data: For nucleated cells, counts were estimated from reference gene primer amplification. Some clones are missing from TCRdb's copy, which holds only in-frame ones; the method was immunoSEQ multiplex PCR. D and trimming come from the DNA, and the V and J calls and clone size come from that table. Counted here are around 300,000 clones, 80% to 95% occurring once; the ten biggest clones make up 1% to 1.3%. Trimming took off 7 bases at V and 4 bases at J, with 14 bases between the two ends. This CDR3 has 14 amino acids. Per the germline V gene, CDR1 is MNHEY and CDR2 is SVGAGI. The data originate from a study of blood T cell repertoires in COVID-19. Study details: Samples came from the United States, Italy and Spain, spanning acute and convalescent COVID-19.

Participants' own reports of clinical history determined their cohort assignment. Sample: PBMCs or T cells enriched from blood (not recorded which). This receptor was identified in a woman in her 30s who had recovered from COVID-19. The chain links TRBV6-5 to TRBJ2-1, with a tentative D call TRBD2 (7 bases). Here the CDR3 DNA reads TGTGCCAGCACCACGGGGGGCCTATACAATGAGCAGTTCTTC. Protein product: CASTTGGLYNEQFF.